This TCR beta chain was recorded in a study of shared clonotypes between healthy human individuals. CDR1 and CDR2 (germline): SGHRS, YFSETQ. Trimming stripped 1 base from V and 0 bases from J, with 8 bases between. CDR3 size: 14 residues. A word on this clone: What it binds is not known.

Recent vaccinations or acute infections were absent in the healthy HIV-negative adult donors. In the original processing: With immunoSEQ giving junction-only sequences and no quality scores, filtering differed. Method: immunoSEQ multiplex PCR; TCRdb's copy keeps in-frame clones and lacks some. D and trimming were read from the DNA, whereas the V and J calls and clone size are those reported in that table. The data show approximately 340,000 clones, 73% seen once. Study results and limitations: Clonotype sharing among donors, it was expected, would be affected by sequencing depth. It was observed that roughly 5.1% of naive CD4 clonotypes were shared across a few donors.

V usage is TRBV5-1 and J usage is TRBJ2-7; no reliable D call. What was sequenced was memory CD4+ T cells sorted from blood. The subset here: CD45RA-negative fraction. The sequence derives from a young man in good health. The CDR3 nucleotides read TGCGCCAGCAGCTTGTACAGAGCCTCCTACGAGCAGTACTTC. Translated: CASSLYRASYEQYF.